The T cell receptor beta chain under discussion was sequenced for a study of blood T cell repertoires in COVID-19. Trimming pared 2 bases from V and 2 bases from J, leaving 10 bases between. The germline V gene encodes CDR1 KGHSY and CDR2 FQNENV. This CDR3 is 14 amino acids long. Repertoires were generated with immunoSEQ multiplex PCR, while TCRdb's copy carries only in-frame clones and drops some. The sample lists 300,000 to 350,000 clones, nearly 90% seen once, with roughly 10% in the top ten. In terms of age and location, participants ranged from about 18 to 90 years and lived in approximately 26 US areas. The study assigned cohorts using participant-reported clinical history. Two negative PCRs, clearance, or symptom resolution had been documented for recovered Cohort 3 donors.

What was sequenced was PBMCs or T cells enriched from blood (not recorded which). This TCR came from a woman aged 25 to 39 who had recovered from COVID-19. The chain carries TRBV16 and TRBJ2-7; D remains unclear. As DNA, the CDR3 is TGTGCCAGCAGCCAAGGTACGGTCGCCTACGAGCAGTACTTC. Protein sequence: CASSQGTVAYEQYF.